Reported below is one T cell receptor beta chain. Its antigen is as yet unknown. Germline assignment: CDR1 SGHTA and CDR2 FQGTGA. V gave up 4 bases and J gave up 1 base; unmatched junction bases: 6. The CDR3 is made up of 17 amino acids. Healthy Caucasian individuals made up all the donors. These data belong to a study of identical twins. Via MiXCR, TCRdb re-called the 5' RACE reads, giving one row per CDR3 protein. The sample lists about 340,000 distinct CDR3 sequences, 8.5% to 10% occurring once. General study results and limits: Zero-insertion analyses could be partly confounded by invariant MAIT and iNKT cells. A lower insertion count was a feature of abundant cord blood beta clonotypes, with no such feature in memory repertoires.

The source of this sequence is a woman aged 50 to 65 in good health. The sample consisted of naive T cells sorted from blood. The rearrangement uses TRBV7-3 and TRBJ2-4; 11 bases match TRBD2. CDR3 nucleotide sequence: TGTGCCAGCAGCTCCTGGACTAGCGGGTGTGCCAAAAACATTCAGTACTTC. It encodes CASSSWTSGCAKNIQYF. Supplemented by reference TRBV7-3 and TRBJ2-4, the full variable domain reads GAGVSQTPSNKVTEKGKYVELRCDPISGHTALYWYRQSLGQGPEFLIYFQGTGAADDSGLPNDRFFAVRPEGSVSTLKIQRTERGDSAVYLCASSSWTSGCAKNIQYFGAGTRLSVL.